This entry lists 32 T cell receptor beta chains sequenced from one sample in a study of blood T cells in healthy people across ages. For the second PCR, which ran for 7 to 11 cycles, a sample-barcoded 5' primer and a J-beta primer mix were used. TCRdb called the 5' RACE reads again in MiXCR, with one record for every CDR3 protein. Seen here are 980,000 or so distinct CDR3 sequences, 40% to 60% observed once, and the top ten hold roughly 13%. The sequenced sample was blood. The origin of the receptors is a young man in good health.

This clonotype was counted only a few times. The chain couples TRBV20-1 to TRBJ2-7; D is uncertain. Trimming shortened V by 3 bases and J by 7 bases, and 16 bases separated the two germline ends. The CDR3 runs 13 residues. Germline V lookup: CDR1 DFQATT, CDR2 SNEGSKA (reference sequence). The CDR3 here is CSASAERVREQYF. CDR3 nucleotide sequence: TGCAGTGCTAGTGCCGAACGAGTGCGAGAGCAGTACTTC.

The chain recombines TRBV9 with TRBJ2-5; possibly TRBD1 for D (6 bases). Germline lookup yields CDR1 SGDLS and CDR2 YYNGEE. This CDR3 has 15 residues. Trimming shortened V by 0 bases and J by 0 bases, and 9 bases separated the two germline ends. CDR3 bases: TGTGCCAGCAGCGTAGACGAGGGGGACCAAGAGACCCAGTACTTC. It is translated as CASSVDEGDQETQYF.

This clonotype was counted a single time. The chain has TRBV28 and TRBJ2-7, with 8 bases matching TRBD1. The CDR3 spans 15 residues. Per germline, CDR1 MDHEN and CDR2 SYDVKM. After removal of 5 bases from V and 3 bases from J, the junction contained 9 bases not matched to a gene. CDR3 residues: CASSPGQGYFYEQYF. The CDR3 nucleotides read TGTGCCAGCAGTCCCGGACAGGGATACTTCTACGAGCAGTACTTC.

The sample holds a few counts of this clonotype. V usage is TRBV27 and J usage is TRBJ2-1; 12 bases agree with TRBD2. Germline assignment: CDR1 MNHEY and CDR2 SMNVEV (reference sequence). The CDR3 has 16 amino acids. The trim removed 2 bases at V and 2 bases at J, leaving 1 base unmatched. This CDR3 is CASSLASGGAYNEQFF. The CDR3 DNA reads TGTGCCAGCAGTTTAGCTAGCGGGGGGGCCTACAATGAGCAGTTCTTC.

Worth noting for this clonotype: At one of its ends the junction is not consistent with the germline gene, which may arise from a read error. The gene calls are TRBV4-2 and TRBJ1-6, with D unresolved. CDR1 and CDR2 from the germline V gene are LGHNA and YNFKEQ. This CDR3 spans 13 amino acids. This CDR3 is CAGSQDNNSPLHF. CDR3 nucleotides: TGTGCCGGCAGCCAAGACAATAATTCACCCCTCCACTTT.

The chain joins TRBV7-9 to TRBJ1-2; D not resolved. The CDR3 runs to 11 residues. The V end lost 1 base, the J end lost 13 bases, and 10 bases lay between the germline ends. The germline V gene encodes CDR1 SEHNR and CDR2 FQNEAQ (reference sequence). CDR3 in DNA: TGTGCCAGCAGCTTAGGAAGAGGCATCACCTTC. Translated, it gives CASSLGRGITF.

The rearrangement joins TRBV20-1 to TRBJ2-5; D may be TRBD2 (5 bases). CDR1 is DFQATT, CDR2 SNEGSKA, per germline (reference sequence). The CDR3 has 15 residues. V gave up 2 bases and J gave up 11 bases, with 24 bases separating them. The CDR3 loop reads CSARLEGSLSYGQYF. In DNA, the CDR3 is TGCAGTGCTAGATTAGAGGGCTCCCTCTCCTACGGGCAGTACTTC.

In its sample, this clonotype was seen a few times. The rearrangement joins TRBV20-1 to TRBJ2-1; 13 bases map to TRBD2. Looked up from germline, CDR1 is DFQATT and CDR2 is SNEGSKA (reference sequence). The V gene end was trimmed by 7 bases and the J gene end by 0 bases; junction bases not matched to a gene: 6. The CDR3 contains 16 residues. Here the CDR3 reads CSVLLAGGSSYNEQFF. The CDR3 DNA reads TGCAGTGTTCTACTAGCGGGGGGGAGCTCCTACAATGAGCAGTTCTTC.

The chain joins TRBV20-1 to TRBJ2-3, with D hard to call. CDR1 DFQATT and CDR2 SNEGSKA come from the germline V gene (reference sequence). V was trimmed by 3 bases and J by 0 bases, leaving 13 bases between them. There are 15 residues in the CDR3. The CDR3 nucleotides read TGCAGTGCTAGGGATAATAGTCCAAGCACAGATACGCAGTATTTT. It encodes CSARDNSPSTDTQYF.

The table lists this clonotype with a count of one. The V call is TRBV6-5, the J call TRBJ2-5, with TRBD1 matching over 11 bases. The CDR3 has 15 amino acids. Germline-derived CDR1 and CDR2 are MNHEY and SVGAGI. V trimming: 2 bases; J trimming: 11 bases; junction bases outside the gene matches: 10. CDR3 bases: TGTGCCAGCAGTTACACGGACAGGGGGCATAATGAGCAGTACTTC. Translation gives CASSYTDRGHNEQYF.

The gene calls are TRBV7-2 and TRBJ2-7, with D uncertain. CDR3 length: 13 residues. CDR1 and CDR2 (germline): SGHTA, FQGNSA. V lost 5 bases and J 7 bases, leaving 15 bases between the germline ends. Here the CDR3 DNA reads TGTGCCAGCAGCCCACCTCGGCCTCGAGAGCAGTACTTC. Its protein product is CASSPPRPREQYF. Combining the CDR3 with reference TRBV7-2 and TRBJ2-7 gives the whole variable domain GAGVSQSPSNKVTEKGKDVELRCDPISGHTALYWYRQSLGQGLEFLIYFQGNSAPDKSGLPSDRFSAERTGGSVSTLTIQRTQQEDSAVYLCASSPPRPREQYFGPGTRLTVT.

The V gene is TRBV7-2, the J gene TRBJ1-5; a possible D gene is TRBD1 (5 bases). V was cut by 5 bases and J by 4 bases, with 18 bases left in between. Germline CDR1 reads SGHTA; CDR2 reads FQGNSA. The CDR3 covers 16 residues. Written as DNA, the CDR3 is TGTGCCAGCAGCCCGAAGACAGCCCTCCCAAATCAGCCCCAGCATTTT. Its protein is CASSPKTALPNQPQHF.

The gene calls are TRBV5-1 and TRBJ2-3; maybe TRBD1 (6 bases). Germline V gene sequence: CDR1 SGHRS, CDR2 YFSETQ. Trimming left V 6 bases short and J 5 bases short, with 19 bases between. The CDR3 spans 15 residues. CDR3 coding DNA: TGCGCCAGCACCTCAGGAACAGGGCTTATAGATACGCAGTATTTT. It encodes CASTSGTGLIDTQYF.

The chain is built from TRBV29-1 and TRBJ2-1; D gene uncertain. Per germline, CDR1 SQVTM and CDR2 ANQGSEA. The V and J ends lost 4 bases and 5 bases respectively, with 12 bases between them. CDR3 length equals 13 residues. CDR3 amino acids: CSVVRLGHNEQFF. DNA of the CDR3: TGCAGCGTTGTCCGACTGGGCCACAATGAGCAGTTCTTC.

The V and J genes are TRBV12-3 or TRBV12-4 and TRBJ2-2; 9 positions agree with TRBD1. V gave up 3 bases and J gave up 8 bases; unmatched junction bases: 10. The CDR3 has 16 residues. CDR3 bases: TGTGCCAGCAGTTTCAGGTCACAGGGGGCAGAAGGGGAGCTGTTTTTT. Amino acids: CASSFRSQGAEGELFF.

The chain couples TRBV25-1 to TRBJ2-1, with D uncertain. Germline V lookup: CDR1 MGHDK, CDR2 SYGVNS. V lost 5 bases to trimming and J lost 7 bases, with 18 bases between them. The CDR3 loop spans 15 amino acids. The CDR3, as DNA: TGTGCCAGCAGTTCGCTCGACACCCTTGGAAATGAGCAGTTCTTC. It is translated as CASSSLDTLGNEQFF.

The rearrangement links TRBV29-1 to TRBJ1-4; no definite D call. V lost 7 bases to trimming and J lost 4 bases, with 13 bases between them. The CDR3 extends over 13 amino acids. In germline, CDR1 is SQVTM, CDR2 ANQGSEA. CDR3 DNA: TGCAGCGCCCGAGGGCGGAATAATGAAAAACTGTTTTTT. Translated: CSARGRNNEKLFF.

V gene TRBV15 combines with J gene TRBJ2-5, with 10 bases fitting TRBD2. The CDR3 runs to 18 residues. Germline-derived CDR1 and CDR2 are LNHNV and YYDKDF (reference sequence). V was clipped by 3 bases and J by 2 bases; unmatched bases: 12. The CDR3: CATSRVGLADTAQETQYF. CDR3 in DNA: TGTGCCACCAGCAGGGTTGGACTAGCGGATACAGCACAAGAGACCCAGTACTTC.

This chain links TRBV10-3 with TRBJ1-1, with TRBD1 identical over 8 bases. The CDR3 is made up of 14 amino acids. Germline CDR1 ENHRY, CDR2 SYGVKD. V was clipped by 7 bases and J by 4 bases; unmatched bases: 8. The CDR3: CAIKSTGEGTEAFF. The CDR3 DNA reads as TGTGCCATCAAGTCGACAGGGGAGGGCACTGAAGCTTTCTTT.

V is TRBV4-1 and J is TRBJ2-4; D remains unclear. The end of the DNA aligns better with TRBJ2-5, so the J call may be wrong. The length of the CDR3 is 14 residues. Looked up from germline, CDR1 is MGHRA and CDR2 is YSYEKL. CDR3 region: CASSQLADQETQYF. The CDR3 nucleotides are TGCGCCAGCAGCCAACTTGCGGATCAAGAGACCCAGTACTTC.

This clonotype has more than one count but fewer than ten. V is TRBV6-2 or TRBV6-3 and J is TRBJ2-6; D is undetermined. CDR1 and CDR2 from the germline V gene are MNHEY and SVGEGT. The CDR3 consists of 15 residues. Trimming took off 4 bases at V and 4 bases at J, with 11 bases between the two ends. Written as DNA, the CDR3 is TGTGCCAGCAGTTCGCCATTAGGGGGGGCCAACGTCCTGACTTTC. Its translation: CASSSPLGGANVLTF.

This chain connects TRBV28 to TRBJ2-5; D gene unclear. The V gene lost 2 bases and the J gene lost 2 bases, with 6 bases spanning the gap. The CDR3 spans 13 residues. Germline loops: CDR1 MDHEN, CDR2 SYDVKM. CDR3 sequence: CASSLGMQETQYF. The DNA for the CDR3 is TGTGCCAGCAGTTTAGGGATGCAAGAGACCCAGTACTTC.

This clonotype came up a few times. The gene calls are TRBV9 and TRBJ2-7; no clear D. With 5 bases removed from V and 7 bases from J, the gap between germline ends came to 16 bases. From germline, CDR1 is SGDLS and CDR2 YYNGEE. The CDR3 is 13 residues long. Here the CDR3 reads CASSDLGGYEQYF. CDR3 DNA sequence: TGTGCCAGCAGTGATCTAGGTGGGTATGAGCAGTACTTC. The variable domain in full, completed from reference TRBV9 and TRBJ2-7, reads DSGVTQTPKHLITATGQRVTLRCSPRSGDLSVYWYQQSLDQGLQFLIQYYNGEERAKGNILERFSAQQFPDLHSELNLSSLELGDSALYFCASSDLGGYEQYFGPGTRLTVT.

This clonotype was found once. J is TRBJ2-1 and V is TRBV5-1; TRBD2 is a possible D gene (6 bases). The CDR3 extends over 15 amino acids. Trimming cost V 0 bases and J 6 bases, with 13 bases left between them. Germline V CDR1 and CDR2: SGHRS, YFSETQ. CDR3 region: CASSLGPGDANEQFF. The CDR3 nucleotides are TGCGCCAGCAGCTTGGGTCCGGGGGATGCCAATGAGCAGTTCTTC.

This clonotype has a handful of counts. The gene calls are TRBV7-2 and TRBJ1-2; TRBD1 might be the D (5 bases). The germline CDR1 and CDR2 sequences are SGHTA and FQGNSA. The length of the CDR3 is 15 residues. Trimming shortened V by 5 bases and J by 4 bases, and 17 bases separated the two germline ends. For the CDR3, the DNA is TGTGCCAGCAGCAGAGACAGACAACCGATCTATGGCTACACCTTC. Residues: CASSRDRQPIYGYTF.

This clonotype was seen more than once but under ten times. The chain recombines TRBV2 with TRBJ2-5, with TRBD1 identical over 8 bases. The length of the CDR3 is 14 residues. The junction had 9 bases not matched to a gene; V was cut back by 9 bases and J by 3 bases. Germline lookup yields CDR1 SNHLY and CDR2 FYNNEI. CDR3 nucleotides: TGTGCCAGTCATCGGGACAGGCTGGAAGAGACCCAGTACTTC. This translates into CASHRDRLEETQYF.

The chain has TRBV27 and TRBJ2-7; 9 nucleotides align to TRBD2. CDR1 is MNHEY and CDR2 is SMNVEV in the germline V gene (reference sequence). The CDR3 runs 17 residues. Losses at the gene ends were 3 bases for V and 4 bases for J; bases not matched to a gene: 13. The DNA for the CDR3 is TGTGCCAGCAGTTTTGGGCCCCATAGCGGGGGAACATACGAGCAGTACTTC. This gives the protein CASSFGPHSGGTYEQYF.

The chain links TRBV4-1 to TRBJ2-4; possibly TRBD2 for D (6 bases). The DNA end is more similar to TRBJ2-7, so the J call may be wrong. CDR3 length: 15 residues. Germline values: CDR1 MGHRA, CDR2 YSYEKL. Here the CDR3 reads CASSQDPAGWDEQYF. The CDR3 DNA reads as TGCGCCAGCAGCCAAGATCCCGCGGGGTGGGACGAGCAGTACTTC.

This clonotype was observed a handful of times. CDR3 region: CASRLTASSYEQYF. CDR3 DNA: TGTGCCAGCAGGCTGACAGCTAGCTCCTACGAGCAGTACTTC. The chain employs TRBV12-3 or TRBV12-4 and TRBJ2-7; D perhaps matches TRBD1 (5 bases). Trimming cost V 6 bases and J 0 bases, with 12 bases left between them. This CDR3 has 14 residues.

The chain links TRBV25-1 to TRBJ2-2, with 9 bases identical to TRBD1. V lost 4 bases to trimming and J lost 7 bases; unmatched junction nucleotides: 13. Germline V lookup: CDR1 MGHDK, CDR2 SYGVNS. The CDR3 sequence is 17 residues long. The CDR3 DNA follows: TGTGCCAGCAGTGTATCATGGACAGGGGAGGAGGTCGGGGAGCTGTTTTTT. Its protein is CASSVSWTGEEVGELFF.

V is TRBV7-2 and J is TRBJ2-3; tentatively, D is TRBD2 (6 bases). The CDR3 runs 15 residues. The V gene's germline CDR1 is SGHTA and CDR2 FQGNSA. The ends were cut back, 3 bases at V and 5 bases at J, with 15 bases in the middle. The CDR3 loop reads CASSLFPGSGDTQYF. In DNA form, the CDR3 reads TGTGCCAGCAGCTTGTTTCCGGGTAGCGGAGATACGCAGTATTTT.

As regards this clonotype: A much larger clonotype is one base distant, so this may be a read error. The V and J genes are TRBV13 and TRBJ2-1; the match to TRBD1 covers 7 bases. Germline values: CDR1 PRHDT, CDR2 FYEKMQ (reference sequence). With 3 bases clipped from V and 6 bases from J, the junction kept 2 bases outside the gene matches. This CDR3 has 13 amino acids. CDR3 amino acids: CASSFSGGNEQFF. The CDR3 coding sequence is TGTGCCAGCAGCTTCTCAGGGGGCAATGAGCAGTTCTTC.